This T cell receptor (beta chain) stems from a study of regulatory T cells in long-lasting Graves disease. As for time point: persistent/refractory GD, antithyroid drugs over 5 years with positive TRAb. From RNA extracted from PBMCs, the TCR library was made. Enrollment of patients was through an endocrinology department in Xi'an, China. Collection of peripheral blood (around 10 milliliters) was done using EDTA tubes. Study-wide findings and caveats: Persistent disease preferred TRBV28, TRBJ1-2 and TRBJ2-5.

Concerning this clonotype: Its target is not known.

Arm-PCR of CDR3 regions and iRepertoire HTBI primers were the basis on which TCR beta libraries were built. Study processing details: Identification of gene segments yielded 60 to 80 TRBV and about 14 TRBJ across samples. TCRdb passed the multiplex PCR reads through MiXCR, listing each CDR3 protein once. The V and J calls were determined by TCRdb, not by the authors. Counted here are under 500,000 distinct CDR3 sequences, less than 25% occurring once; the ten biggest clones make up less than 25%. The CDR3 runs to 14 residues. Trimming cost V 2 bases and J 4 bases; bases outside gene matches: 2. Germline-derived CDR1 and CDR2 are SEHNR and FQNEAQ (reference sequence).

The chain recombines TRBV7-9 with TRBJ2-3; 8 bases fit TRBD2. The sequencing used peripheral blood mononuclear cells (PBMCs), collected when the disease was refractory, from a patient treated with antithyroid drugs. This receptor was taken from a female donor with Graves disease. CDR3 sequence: CASSLKREPDTQYF. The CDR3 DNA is TGTGCCAGCAGCTTAAAGCGGGAGCCAGATACGCAGTATTTT.